The 31 T cell receptor beta chains listed next were all sequenced from one sample in a study of T cells in Graves' hyperthyroidism and ophthalmopathy. Researchers took RNA transcripts and amplified the TCR beta CDR3 regions from them. When the TCR CDR3 underwent first-round RT-PCR, the HTBI primer set was used. TCRdb fed the multiplex PCR reads into MiXCR, producing one record per CDR3 protein. The table lists a few hundred thousand distinct CDR3 sequences, just over 45% of them singletons. The sample was peripheral blood or thyroid tissue (not recorded which). Receptors originate from a woman between 18 and 29 years old with Graves' hyperthyroidism.

The chain has TRBV25-1 and TRBJ2-2, with 10 bases that match TRBD2. From germline, CDR1 is MGHDK and CDR2 SYGVNS. J lost 5 bases, V lost 6 bases, and 6 bases had no gene match. This CDR3 spans 15 amino acids. The CDR3 sequence: CASRGLAGETGELFF. The CDR3 region has the DNA TGTGCCAGCAGGGGTCTAGCGGGAGAGACCGGGGAGCTGTTTTTT.

In its sample, this clonotype was seen many times. This chain joins TRBV20-1 and TRBJ2-7; the match to TRBD2 covers 8 bases. Unmatched junction bases numbered 18, after V lost 5 bases and J lost 6 bases. Per germline, CDR1 DFQATT and CDR2 SNEGSKA (reference sequence). The CDR3 extends over 16 amino acids. CDR3 protein: CSAATILTSALVEQYF. The CDR3 DNA is TGCAGTGCTGCCACCATTCTGACTAGCGCACTTGTCGAGCAGTACTTC.

This clonotype was counted at least ten times. CDR3 in DNA: TGTGCCAGCAGCCCCACATATGGGGGCCCTCAGCCCCAGCATTTT. It yields the protein CASSPTYGGPQPQHF. The genes are TRBV7-2 and TRBJ1-5, with D perhaps matching TRBD1 (6 bases). V was shortened by 5 bases and J by 6 bases, with 17 bases between the two germline ends. This CDR3 is built from 15 residues. Per the germline V gene, CDR1 is SGHTA and CDR2 is FQGNSA. Using reference TRBV7-2 and TRBJ1-5 for the parts outside the CDR3, the full variable domain is GAGVSQSPSNKVTEKGKDVELRCDPISGHTALYWYRQSLGQGLEFLIYFQGNSAPDKSGLPSDRFSAERTGGSVSTLTIQRTQQEDSAVYLCASSPTYGGPQPQHFGDGTRLSIL.

This clonotype was recorded a few times. The chain employs TRBV10-2 and TRBJ2-2, with TRBD2 as a possible D gene (5 bases). From germline, CDR1 is WSHSY and CDR2 SAAADI. There are 14 residues in the CDR3. The V end lost 0 bases, the J end lost 7 bases, and 9 bases lay between the germline ends. Written as DNA, the CDR3 is TGCGCCAGCAGTGAGTCGAGGGCGGTCGGGGAGCTGTTTTTT. This sequence encodes CASSESRAVGELFF.

V gene TRBV5-1 combines with J gene TRBJ2-5, with 11 bases that match TRBD1. Germline CDR1 is SGHRS and CDR2 is YFSETQ. This CDR3 spans 14 amino acids. The trim removed 3 bases at V and 7 bases at J, leaving 5 bases unmatched. The DNA of the CDR3 is TGCGCCAGCAGCTATGGGGACAGGGGGTGGACCCAGTACTTC. Encoded protein: CASSYGDRGWTQYF.

V gene TRBV29-1 combines with J gene TRBJ2-2, with D tentatively TRBD2 (5 bases). Germline V gene lookup returns CDR1 SQVTM and CDR2 ANQGSEA. V gave up 1 base and J gave up 0 bases, with 6 bases separating them. This CDR3 is 14 amino acids long. The CDR3 loop reads CSVEGGSNTGELFF. In DNA form, the CDR3 reads TGCAGCGTTGAAGGCGGGTCGAACACCGGGGAGCTGTTTTTT.

This chain connects TRBV7-6 to TRBJ2-4, with D unresolved. Germline CDR1 is SGHVS and CDR2 is FNYEAQ. Trimming took off 5 bases at V and 6 bases at J, with 20 bases between the two ends. There are 16 residues in the CDR3. The CDR3 bases are TGTGCCAGCAGCCCCCCCTCCGGGCTAGTTCCAAACATTCAGTACTTC. Translated, it gives CASSPPSGLVPNIQYF.

This clonotype was detected many times. This rearrangement joins TRBV2 to TRBJ1-1; 7 bases align to TRBD1. The CDR3 loop spans 14 amino acids. CDR1 is SNHLY, CDR2 FYNNEI, per germline. The ends lost 5 bases at V and 5 bases at J; junction bases unmatched: 8. This CDR3 is CASSLRGEVTEAFF. DNA of the CDR3: TGTGCCAGCAGTCTCAGGGGGGAGGTAACTGAAGCTTTCTTT.

A word on this clonotype: A read error is possible here, since a much larger clone lies one base away. For the CDR3, the DNA is TGCGCCAGCAAACTAGCGGTCGGCACCGGGGGGCTGTTTTTT. Protein sequence: CASKLAVGTGGLFF. The chain employs TRBV5-1 and TRBJ2-2; TRBD2 matches at 8 bases. The CDR3 sequence is 14 residues long. CDR1 SGHRS and CDR2 YFSETQ come from the germline V gene.

To note about this clonotype: Mismatch with germline at one junction end may stem from a read error. The chain joins TRBV10-3 to TRBJ2-2; the match to TRBD2 covers 8 bases. The CDR3 runs to 13 residues. CDR1 is ENHRY and CDR2 is SYGVKD in the germline V gene. CDR3: CAISGGGTGEPFF. The DNA for the CDR3 is TGTGCCATCAGCGGGGGGGGCACCGGGGAGCCGTTTTTT.

This chain joins TRBV13 and TRBJ1-4, with D possibly being TRBD1 (6 bases). V lost 5 bases and J 4 bases, leaving 11 bases between the germline ends. CDR1 is PRHDT and CDR2 is FYEKMQ in the germline V gene (reference sequence). The CDR3 length is 14 residues. The CDR3 bases are TGTGCCAGCAGCCCCGGACAGTATAATGAAAAACTGTTTTTT. It is translated as CASSPGQYNEKLFF.

This clonotype was seen a few times. The chain couples TRBV30 to TRBJ1-1; D gene ambiguous. The CDR3 sequence is 13 residues long. The V end was cut by 0 bases, the J end by 0 bases, with 5 bases between. CDR1 and CDR2 (germline): GTSNPN, SVGIG (reference sequence). The CDR3 nucleotides read TGTGCCTGGAGTGTTCTGTTGAACACTGAAGCTTTCTTT. Its translation: CAWSVLLNTEAFF.

The V call is TRBV19, the J call TRBJ1-1; D remains unclear. The germline V gene has CDR1 LNHDA and CDR2 SQIVND (reference sequence). The length of the CDR3 is 15 residues. V shed 4 bases and J shed 0 bases, with 12 bases lying between them. Here the CDR3 reads CASSRRDVMNTEAFF. The CDR3, as DNA: TGTGCCAGTAGTAGACGGGATGTTATGAACACTGAAGCTTTCTTT.

V and J are TRBV13 and TRBJ1-2; 7 nucleotides align to TRBD1. This CDR3 has 13 amino acids. J lost 8 bases, V lost 11 bases, and 14 bases had no gene match. The germline V gene encodes CDR1 PRHDT and CDR2 FYEKMQ (reference sequence). The chain's CDR3 is CAQPGQFKTGYTF. Written as DNA, the CDR3 is TGTGCCCAACCGGGACAGTTCAAAACGGGCTACACCTTC. Filled out from reference TRBV13 and TRBJ1-2, the complete variable domain reads AAGVIQSPRHLIKEKRETATLKCYPIPRHDTVYWYQQGPGQDPQFLISFYEKMQSDKGSIPDRFSAQQFSDYHSELNMSSLELGDSALYFCAQPGQFKTGYTFGSGTRLTVV.

This clonotype occurred many times. This chain joins TRBV6-5 and TRBJ1-2; possibly TRBD1 for D (6 bases). CDR3 size: 14 residues. V lost 6 bases to trimming and J lost 7 bases, with 18 bases between them. Germline V gene sequence: CDR1 MNHEY, CDR2 SVGAGI. The CDR3 DNA follows: TGTGCCAGCAGCCTTAACAGGGTTTCAGGTGGCTACACCTTC. The encoded protein is CASSLNRVSGGYTF.

The rearrangement joins TRBV29-1 to TRBJ1-1; a weak D match, TRBD1 (5 bases). The germline V gene has CDR1 SQVTM and CDR2 ANQGSEA. The CDR3 is 14 residues long. V lost 1 base to trimming and J lost 0 bases, with 9 bases between them. The CDR3 DNA follows: TGCAGCGTTGAAGGGAGGGGCATGAACACTGAAGCTTTCTTT. Amino acids: CSVEGRGMNTEAFF.

At least ten counts were recorded for this clonotype. V and J are TRBV9 and TRBJ1-2; D might be TRBD1 (6 bases). V dropped 3 bases and J dropped 7 bases, with 22 bases sitting between them. CDR1 is SGDLS and CDR2 is YYNGEE in the germline V gene. This CDR3 is 16 amino acids long. The CDR3 sequence: CASSAQAGPQGRGYTF. The DNA of the CDR3 is TGTGCCAGCAGCGCGCAAGCAGGGCCACAGGGCCGTGGCTACACCTTC.

The chain couples TRBV7-8 to TRBJ1-1; no firm D call. This CDR3 region has 16 residues. The V and J ends lost 6 bases and 1 base respectively, with 18 bases between them. Germline V lookup: CDR1 SGHVS, CDR2 FQNEAQ. The CDR3 region is CASRRRNSLRNTEAFF. The CDR3 coding sequence is TGTGCCAGCAGGCGTAGGAACAGCCTACGGAACACTGAAGCTTTCTTT.

The table lists this clonotype with many counts. V is TRBV5-1 and J is TRBJ1-6, with TRBD1 as a possible D gene (6 bases). Germline V gene data show CDR1 as SGHRS and CDR2 as YFSETQ. V was shortened by 4 bases and J by 10 bases, with 15 bases between the two germline ends. The CDR3 sequence is 14 residues long. The CDR3 region is CASSERGAGSPLHF. The CDR3 region has the DNA TGCGCCAGCAGCGAGCGGGGGGCTGGGTCACCCCTCCACTTT.

CDR3 sequence (DNA): TGTGCCAGCTTTGTAGCTTACGAGCAGTACTTC. This codes for CASFVAYEQYF. The V gene is TRBV2, the J gene TRBJ2-7; the D is unclear. Germline values: CDR1 SNHLY, CDR2 FYNNEI. The CDR3 consists of 11 residues. Trimming cost V 8 bases and J 4 bases, with 9 bases left between them.

This clonotype was counted many times. The chain combines TRBV20-1 with TRBJ2-7; 10 bases map to TRBD2. V lost 1 base to trimming and J lost 3 bases; unmatched junction nucleotides: 3. There are 14 residues in the CDR3. CDR1 and CDR2 (germline): DFQATT, SNEGSKA (reference sequence). CDR3 nucleotide sequence: TGCAGTGCTAGAGGGCTAGCGGGGGACTACGAGCAGTACTTC. It yields the protein CSARGLAGDYEQYF.

Many counts were recorded for this clonotype. The chain has TRBV29-1 and TRBJ2-5, with TRBD1 matching 7 bases. CDR1 and CDR2 (germline): SQVTM, ANQGSEA. This CDR3 has 11 residues. The V gene end was trimmed by 7 bases and the J gene end by 4 bases; junction bases not matched to a gene: 3. CDR3 region: CSENRGETQYF. CDR3 DNA sequence: TGCAGCGAAAACAGGGGAGAGACCCAGTACTTC.

This rearrangement joins TRBV29-1 to TRBJ1-1; the match to TRBD1 covers 9 bases. Germline CDR1 is SQVTM and CDR2 is ANQGSEA. V shed 4 bases and J 5 bases; nucleotides not matched to a gene: 14. This CDR3 has 16 amino acids. CDR3 sequence (DNA): TGCAGCGTTGGAACCGGGACAGGGAGTGCAGGTACTGAAGCTTTCTTT. The encoded protein is CSVGTGTGSAGTEAFF. Filled out from reference TRBV29-1 and TRBJ1-1, the complete variable domain reads SAVISQKPSRDICQRGTSLTIQCQVDSQVTMMFWYRQQPGQSLTLIATANQGSEATYESGFVIDKFPISRPNLTFSTLTVSNMSPEDSSIYLCSVGTGTGSAGTEAFFGQGTRLTVV.

This clonotype was counted at least ten times. The chain is built from TRBV7-2 and TRBJ2-6; 8 bases agree with TRBD1. Trimming cost V 1 base and J 3 bases; bases outside gene matches: 8. Germline CDR1 and CDR2: SGHTA and FQGNSA. This CDR3 is 18 amino acids long. The CDR3 spells CASSLVPQTGVGANVLTF. CDR3 nucleotide sequence: TGTGCCAGCAGCTTAGTCCCCCAGACAGGGGTTGGGGCCAACGTCCTGACTTTC. Full variable domain (missing parts from reference TRBV7-2 and TRBJ2-6): GAGVSQSPSNKVTEKGKDVELRCDPISGHTALYWYRQSLGQGLEFLIYFQGNSAPDKSGLPSDRFSAERTGGSVSTLTIQRTQQEDSAVYLCASSLVPQTGVGANVLTFGAGSRLTVL.

Notes on this clonotype: Given the absence of the conserved phenylalanine or tryptophan at the CDR3 end, a read error is likely. Because the CDR3's place on the DNA is in doubt, the DNA is left out and the CDR3 is given as listed by TCRdb. V gene TRBV12-3 or TRBV12-4 combines with J gene TRBJ1-1. The CDR3 contains 8 residues when both ends are counted. The CDR3 sequence is CASSPYLG.

With regard to this clonotype: A clone one base away is much larger, so this may be a read error. V and J are TRBV4-1 and TRBJ1-1; D possibly corresponds to TRBD1 (6 bases). The CDR3 runs 13 residues. Germline V gives CDR1 MGHRA, CDR2 YSYEKL. The CDR3 nucleotides read TGCGCCAGCAGACAAGGGGGAAGACCTGAAGCTTTCTTT. It yields the protein CASRQGGRPEAFF.

Details on this clonotype: A much larger clone is a single base away; this may be a read error. This rearrangement joins TRBV7-2 to TRBJ2-7, with a tentative D call TRBD1 (7 bases). This CDR3 has 14 residues. Germline V CDR1 and CDR2: SGHTA, FQGNSA. The DNA of the CDR3 is TGCGCCAGCAGCCCGCTAGCGCAGGGGGGCGAGCAGTGCTTC. Its protein product is CASSPLAQGGEQCF.

Ten or more counts support this clonotype. The chain employs TRBV6-6 and TRBJ2-7; D possibly corresponds to TRBD1 (6 bases). CDR1 is MNHNY and CDR2 is SVGAGI in the germline V gene (reference sequence). This CDR3 region has 14 residues. V was pared by 2 bases and J by 3 bases, with 11 bases between. The CDR3 spells CASSYTGQYYEQYF. In DNA, the CDR3 is TGTGCCAGCAGTTACACTGGACAGTACTACGAGCAGTACTTC.

This clonotype was recorded a few times. The chain joins TRBV25-1 to TRBJ2-7, with 12 bases lining up with TRBD2. With V trimmed by 8 bases and J by 3 bases, 14 bases remained unmatched. CDR3 length equals 17 residues. In germline, CDR1 is MGHDK, CDR2 SYGVNS. The CDR3 spells CASSPWGGLAGNYEQYF. The CDR3 DNA reads TGTGCCAGCTCACCCTGGGGGGGACTAGCGGGTAACTACGAGCAGTACTTC.

This clonotype was picked up a small number of times. The V and J genes are TRBV7-2 and TRBJ2-1; 10 bases map to TRBD1. CDR1 and CDR2 from the germline V gene are SGHTA and FQGNSA. The CDR3 loop spans 14 amino acids. Losses at the gene ends were 5 bases for V and 5 bases for J; bases not matched to a gene: 3. The CDR3 nucleotides are TGTGCCAGCAGCCGGACAGGGGGGGACAATGAGCAGTTCTTC. Translating it yields CASSRTGGDNEQFF.

On this clonotype: One end of the junction varies from germline; a read error may be responsible. The rearrangement uses TRBV7-9 and TRBJ1-1; D unclear. The CDR3 is 13 residues long. Germline CDR1 and CDR2: SEHNR and FQNEAQ (reference sequence). The CDR3 region has the DNA TGTGCCAGCAGCATTGGGATCAACACTGAAGCTTCCTTT. Translating it yields CASSIGINTEASF.